The 3 T cell receptor beta chains reported below all come from one sample, sequenced in a study of response to subunit inactivated influenza vaccine. Using its own MiXCR run on the RT-PCR reads, TCRdb lists one record per CDR3 protein. The sample carries 150,000 to 200,000 distinct CDR3 sequences, about 9% recorded once. Sequenced material: non-naive T cells sorted from PBMCs, taken on the day of vaccination. Receptors originate from a man in his fifties or sixties who received an inactivated influenza vaccine.

This clonotype was observed many times. V gene TRBV27 combines with J gene TRBJ2-7; D is uncertain. Trimming pared 5 bases from V and 0 bases from J, leaving 8 bases between. CDR3 length equals 13 residues. Germline V gene data show CDR1 as MNHEY and CDR2 as SMNVEV (reference sequence). CDR3 amino acids: CASSPYSSYEQYF. The CDR3 bases are TGTGCCAGCAGTCCTTACAGCTCCTACGAGCAGTACTTC.

The sample holds a few counts of this clonotype. The rearrangement uses TRBV5-6 and TRBJ1-1; maybe TRBD1 (6 bases). Trimming took 2 bases from V and 2 from J, leaving 10 bases between them. Per germline, CDR1 SGHDT and CDR2 YYEEEE. This CDR3 is built from 14 residues. In nucleotides, the CDR3 is TGTGCCAGCAGCTTCACAGGGCGAAACACTGAAGCTTTCTTT. Translation gives CASSFTGRNTEAFF.

A few counts support this clonotype. The chain couples TRBV9 to TRBJ2-7; D may be TRBD1 (6 bases). Germline loops: CDR1 SGDLS, CDR2 YYNGEE. The V end was cut by 3 bases, the J end by 2 bases, with 12 bases between. The CDR3 length is 14 residues. DNA of the CDR3: TGTGCCAGCAGCGGGGGGCAGAATCCCTACGAGCAGTACTTC. This encodes CASSGGQNPYEQYF.